This T cell receptor beta chain was obtained from a study of a mutant IDH1 vaccine in newly diagnosed glioma. Germline CDR1 and CDR2: SGDLS and YYNGEE. This CDR3 spans 13 amino acids. With 4 bases removed from V and 7 bases from J, the gap between germline ends came to 11 bases. This sample's time point: week 35, safety follow-up. Each dose delivered 300 ug of mutant IDH1 20-mer peptide subcutaneously with imiquimod. Patients came in for eight vaccinations, in weeks 1, 3, 5, 7, 11, 15, 19 and 23. This clone was detected a few times. Its antigen is undetermined. Sequencing used immunoSEQ multiplex PCR; TCRdb keeps in-frame clones, though not all of them. This table holds more than 35,000 clones, about 86% found once.

The sample was PBMCs, taken from a glioma patient whose treatment included an IDH1 peptide vaccine. The source is a woman between 40 and 55 years old with glioma. Some clones in this sample may be carry-over from other donors' samples. The V and J genes are TRBV9 and TRBJ2-2; TRBD1 might be the D (6 bases). The CDR3 loop reads CASSPRTVGELFF. The CDR3, as DNA: TGTGCCAGCAGCCCTCGGACAGTCGGGGAGCTGTTTTTT.